The TCR beta chain under discussion was sequenced for a study of identifying expanded T cells in peripheral blood. During the collection period, no donor immune events like infections were recorded. Generated by immunoSEQ multiplex PCR, the TCRdb table keeps only in-frame clones and is missing some. The data show 80,000 or so clones, roughly 86% seen once. CDR1 is SGHRS, CDR2 YFSETQ, per germline. This CDR3 contains 15 residues. This clone appeared once. The target antigen is unknown. Study results and caveats: Technical replicates showed approximately 1.2 changed clones; two weeks roughly 15; four weeks 19. Clone count variance between approximately 2-week samples rose with total template count.

The V gene is TRBV5-1, the J gene TRBJ2-7; 8 bases match TRBD1. TRBJ2-1 matches the DNA end more closely, so the J call is doubtful. The material sequenced was blood. This TCR was sampled from a person aged 18 to 70 in good health. CDR3 region: CASSLGQGSDNEQFF. The CDR3 nucleotides are TGCGCCAGCAGCTTGGGACAGGGGTCAGACAATGAGCAGTTCTTC.